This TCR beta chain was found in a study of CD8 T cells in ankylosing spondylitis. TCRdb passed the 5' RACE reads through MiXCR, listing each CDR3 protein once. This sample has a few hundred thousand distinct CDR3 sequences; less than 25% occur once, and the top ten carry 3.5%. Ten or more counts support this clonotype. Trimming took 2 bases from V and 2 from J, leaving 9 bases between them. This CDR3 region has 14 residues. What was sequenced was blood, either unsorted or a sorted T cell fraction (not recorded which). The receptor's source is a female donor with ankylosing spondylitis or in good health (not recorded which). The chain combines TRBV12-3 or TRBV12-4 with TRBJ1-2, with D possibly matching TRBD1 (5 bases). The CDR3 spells CASSLSGSNYGYTF. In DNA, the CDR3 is TGTGCCAGCAGTTTATCAGGGTCGAACTATGGCTACACCTTC.